Following are 3 T cell receptor beta chains from one sample sequenced in a study of OX40 agonist ivuxolimab in advanced cancers. The table came from immunoSEQ multiplex PCR; TCRdb's copy has only in-frame clones and leaves some out. The top ten hold more than 1% of the sample, which has tens of thousands of clones, 84% seen once. This specimen was CD4+ or CD8+ T cells sorted from blood, taken in a trial of the OX40 agonist ivuxolimab. These receptors were taken from an adult with an advanced solid tumor such as melanoma, head and neck, liver or kidney cancer.

V is TRBV10-2 and J is TRBJ2-3; 7 nucleotides line up with TRBD1. The CDR3 covers 16 residues. In germline, CDR1 is WSHSY, CDR2 SAAADI. V lost 0 bases and J lost 2; bases outside the gene matches: 5. The CDR3 DNA reads as TGCGCCAGCAGTGAGTCCGGGACAGCGCTCACAGATACGCAGTATTTT. As protein: CASSESGTALTDTQYF.

V usage is TRBV5-1 and J usage is TRBJ2-5, with 8 nucleotides matching TRBD2. In germline, CDR1 is SGHRS, CDR2 YFSETQ. This CDR3 comprises 15 residues. Losses at the gene ends were 1 base for V and 2 bases for J; bases not matched to a gene: 4. This CDR3 reads CASSLSGGYQETQYF. In nucleotides, the CDR3 is TGCGCCAGCAGCTTGAGCGGGGGCTATCAAGAGACCCAGTACTTC.

This clone appeared once. The chain carries TRBV5-4 and TRBJ2-2, with a possible D match to TRBD1 (6 bases). Germline V CDR1 and CDR2: SGHNT, YYREEE (reference sequence). V was shortened by 0 bases and J by 3 bases, with 12 bases between the two germline ends. The CDR3 consists of 16 residues. The CDR3 region is CASSLEAGEHTGELFF. The DNA for the CDR3 is TGTGCCAGCAGCTTGGAGGCAGGGGAGCACACCGGGGAGCTGTTTTTT.